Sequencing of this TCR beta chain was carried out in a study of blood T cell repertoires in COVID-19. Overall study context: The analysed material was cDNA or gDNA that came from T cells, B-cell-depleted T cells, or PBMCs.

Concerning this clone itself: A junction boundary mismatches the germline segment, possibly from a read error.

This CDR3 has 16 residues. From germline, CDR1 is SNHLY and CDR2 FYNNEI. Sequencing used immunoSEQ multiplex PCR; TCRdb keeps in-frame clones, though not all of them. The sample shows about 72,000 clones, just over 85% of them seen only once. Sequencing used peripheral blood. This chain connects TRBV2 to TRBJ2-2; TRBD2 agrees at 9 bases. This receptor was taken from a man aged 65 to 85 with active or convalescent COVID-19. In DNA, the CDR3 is TGTGCCAGCAGTGTCAGACTAGCGGAGAACTCCGGGGAGCTGTTTTTT. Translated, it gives CASSVRLAENSGELFF. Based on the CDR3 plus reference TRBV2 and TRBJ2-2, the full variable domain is EPEVTQTPSHQVTQMGQEVILRCVPISNHLYFYWYRQILGQKVEFLVSFYNNEISEKSEIFDDQFSVERPDGSNFTLKIRSTKLEDSAMYFCASSVRLAENSGELFFGEGSRLTVL.